Following are 22 T cell receptor beta chains from one sample sequenced in a study of T cell responses to AZD1222 COVID-19 vaccine. Libraries were prepared by immunoSEQ multiplex PCR; TCRdb keeps only in-frame clonotypes and omits some of them. This sample has approximately 140,000 clones; around 90% occur once, and the top ten carry 3.2%. The sample was peripheral blood, taken 28 days after the second AZD1222 dose. The receptor source for this set is an adult who received the AZD1222 COVID-19 vaccine.

V and J are TRBV30 and TRBJ1-1, with 8 bases fitting TRBD1. The CDR3 totals 14 residues. V gave up 2 bases and J gave up 5 bases; unmatched junction bases: 7. Germline loops: CDR1 GTSNPN, CDR2 SVGIG (reference sequence). The CDR3 bases are TGTGCCTGGAGTACCGGACAGGGACTGACTGAAGCTTTCTTT. Protein: CAWSTGQGLTEAFF.

CDR3 amino acids: CASSLARTGGQETQYF. In DNA form, the CDR3 reads TGTGCCAGCAGCTTAGCCAGGACAGGGGGGCAAGAGACCCAGTACTTC. V and J are TRBV11-2 and TRBJ2-5, with 10 bases aligning to TRBD1. V shed 1 base and J 2 bases; nucleotides not matched to a gene: 4. This CDR3 has 16 residues. The germline V gene has CDR1 SGHAT and CDR2 FQNNGV.

The chain has TRBV6-1 and TRBJ1-2; 9 nucleotides agree with TRBD1. V trimming: 3 bases; J trimming: 8 bases; junction bases outside the gene matches: 13. Germline CDR1 and CDR2: MNHNS and SASEGT. The CDR3 is 16 residues long. As DNA, the CDR3 is TGTGCCAGCAGTGACCCGAAGTACAGGGGGCAGGAGGGCTACACCTTC. It encodes CASSDPKYRGQEGYTF.

The chain links TRBV9 to TRBJ2-5, with D perhaps matching TRBD2 (6 bases). Per the germline V gene, CDR1 is SGDLS and CDR2 is YYNGEE. With 5 bases removed from V and 1 base from J, the gap between germline ends came to 18 bases. This CDR3 contains 16 residues. The CDR3 bases are TGTGCCAGCAGTGACCCCCGCGGGGATACCCAAGAGACCCAGTACTTC. Translated: CASSDPRGDTQETQYF. The variable domain in full, completed from reference TRBV9 and TRBJ2-5, reads DSGVTQTPKHLITATGQRVTLRCSPRSGDLSVYWYQQSLDQGLQFLIQYYNGEERAKGNILERFSAQQFPDLHSELNLSSLELGDSALYFCASSDPRGDTQETQYFGPGTRLLVL.

The V and J genes are TRBV5-1 and TRBJ2-1; 14 bases align to TRBD2. This CDR3 region has 17 residues. The V gene's germline CDR1 is SGHRS and CDR2 YFSETQ. The V and J ends lost 3 bases and 4 bases, in that order; junction bases with no gene match: 6. CDR3 residues: CASSSGLAGVGYNEQFF. The CDR3 bases are TGCGCCAGCAGCTCGGGACTAGCGGGAGTAGGGTACAATGAGCAGTTCTTC.

V gene TRBV16 combines with J gene TRBJ1-1, with D perhaps TRBD1 (6 bases). V was trimmed by 3 bases and J by 9 bases, leaving 17 bases between them. The CDR3 is made up of 14 amino acids. The V gene's germline CDR1 is KGHSY and CDR2 FQNENV. The CDR3 coding sequence is TGTGCCAGCAGCCAGCCAACAGGGAAGGGGAAAGCTTTCTTT. Translation gives CASSQPTGKGKAFF.

This clone occurred once. V is TRBV20-1 and J is TRBJ1-2, with D perhaps TRBD1 (6 bases). The V gene lost 3 bases and the J gene lost 9 bases, with 14 bases spanning the gap. The CDR3 length is 12 residues. CDR1 is DFQATT, CDR2 SNEGSKA, per germline (reference sequence). The CDR3 loop is CSASQGSDRYTF. CDR3 DNA: TGCAGTGCTAGTCAGGGGTCGGATCGCTACACCTTC.

The chain couples TRBV25-1 to TRBJ1-1; unclear D gene. This CDR3 contains 12 residues. Germline loops: CDR1 MGHDK, CDR2 SYGVNS. V gave up 7 bases and J gave up 5 bases, with 11 bases separating them. CDR3 nucleotides: TGTGCCAGCAAAGAGGGTACGACTGAAGCTTTCTTT. Translated, it gives CASKEGTTEAFF.

This clone appeared once. This chain joins TRBV21-1 and TRBJ2-7; the DNA was not compared with TRBD1, the D call given in the table. TRBV21-1 is a pseudogene locus. This CDR3 spans 14 amino acids. The CDR3 here is CASTRDRADPKQYF. DNA for the CDR3: TGTGCCAGCACCCGCGACAGGGCTGATCCGAAGCAGTACTTC.

This chain joins TRBV30 and TRBJ1-6; possible D gene TRBD1, 5 bases. V was shortened by 0 bases and J by 0 bases, with 12 bases between the two germline ends. Germline V gene data show CDR1 as GTSNPN and CDR2 as SVGIG (reference sequence). There are 17 residues in the CDR3. CDR3 nucleotide sequence: TGTGCCTGGAGTGTTTTCCCAGGGAGCTCCTATAATTCACCCCTCCACTTT. Its protein product is CAWSVFPGSSYNSPLHF.

DNA for the CDR3: TGTGCCAGCAGTTTTCTTAGTCCGGGAGGGTCCTACGAGCAGTACTTC. This codes for CASSFLSPGGSYEQYF. The rearrangement links TRBV27 to TRBJ2-7, with 8 bases fitting TRBD2. Losses at the gene ends were 3 bases for V and 1 base for J; bases not matched to a gene: 8. CDR1 is MNHEY, CDR2 SMNVEV, per germline (reference sequence). This CDR3 comprises 16 residues.

The sample holds one count of this clone. This CDR3 reads CASTTLGSEQYF. CDR3 nucleotides: TGTGCCAGCACCACACTCGGTAGCGAGCAGTACTTC. The chain carries TRBV6-5 and TRBJ2-7; D gene unclear. CDR1 MNHEY and CDR2 SVGAGI come from the germline V gene. This CDR3 spans 12 amino acids. The V gene lost 7 bases and the J gene lost 6 bases, with 13 bases spanning the gap.

CDR3 loop: CASSPWAFYNEQFF. The CDR3 DNA sequence: TGTGCCAGCAGCCCCTGGGCCTTCTACAATGAGCAGTTCTTC. The rearrangement links TRBV6-4 to TRBJ2-1, with no clear D. Germline V lookup: CDR1 MRHNA, CDR2 SNTAGT. This CDR3 is built from 14 residues. V was shortened by 6 bases and J by 3 bases, with 12 bases between the two germline ends.

The CDR3 coding sequence is TGTGCCAGCATGACAGGGGGTTCGGGCACTGAAGCTTTCTTT. Its translation is CASMTGGSGTEAFF. The chain is built from TRBV3-1 (or the pseudogene TRBV3-2) and TRBJ1-1, with 9 bases that match TRBD1. V trimming: 7 bases; J trimming: 4 bases; junction bases outside the gene matches: 7. CDR1 and CDR2 from the germline V gene are LGHDT and YNNKEL (reference sequence). This CDR3 has 14 residues.

This clone was detected only once. The rearrangement uses TRBV10-1 and TRBJ1-1, with D possibly being TRBD1 (5 bases). V shed 1 base and J shed 2 bases, with 20 bases lying between them. Germline V lookup: CDR1 WNHNN, CDR2 SYGVQD (reference sequence). CDR3 size: 18 residues. CDR3 sequence reads: CASSEYRPAQVLNTEAFF. The CDR3 DNA reads TGCGCCAGCAGTGAGTACCGGCCGGCACAGGTTCTCAACACTGAAGCTTTCTTT.

The genes are TRBV30 and TRBJ2-2; D not certain. Germline assignment: CDR1 GTSNPN and CDR2 SVGIG (reference sequence). With 0 bases removed from V and 6 bases from J, the gap between germline ends came to 5 bases. This CDR3 comprises 12 residues. CDR3 residues: CAWSVLPGELFF. The DNA of the CDR3 is TGTGCCTGGAGTGTATTACCCGGGGAGCTGTTTTTT.

The J gene is TRBJ1-2, the V gene TRBV27; 8 bases align to TRBD1. The germline V gene encodes CDR1 MNHEY and CDR2 SMNVEV (reference sequence). The V and J ends lost 0 bases and 4 bases, in that order; junction bases with no gene match: 7. The CDR3 is 16 residues long. The CDR3 protein is CASSLSFSTGGYGYTF. CDR3 bases: TGTGCCAGCAGTTTATCGTTCAGTACAGGGGGCTATGGCTACACCTTC.

The V call is TRBV5-1, the J call TRBJ1-6; 8 bases are shared with TRBD1. V lost 2 bases and J lost 9; bases outside the gene matches: 7. The germline CDR1 and CDR2 sequences are SGHRS and YFSETQ. The CDR3 is made up of 15 amino acids. Here the CDR3 DNA reads TGCGCCAGCAGCTTTACGACAGGGGAAAGTTCACCCCTCCACTTT. This encodes CASSFTTGESSPLHF.

The chain combines TRBV5-1 with TRBJ2-5, with 7 bases lining up with TRBD1. The V and J ends lost 2 bases and 2 bases, in that order; junction bases with no gene match: 3. Germline V lookup: CDR1 SGHRS, CDR2 YFSETQ. CDR3 length equals 14 residues. The CDR3 nucleotides read TGCGCCAGCAGCTTAGGGGACAGACAAGAGACCCAGTACTTC. The encoded protein is CASSLGDRQETQYF.

The chain combines TRBV5-1 with TRBJ2-7; D call uncertain. CDR1 is SGHRS and CDR2 is YFSETQ in the germline V gene. The CDR3 sequence is 14 residues long. V lost 1 base to trimming and J lost 6 bases, with 14 bases between them. Here the CDR3 DNA reads TGCGCCAGCAGCTTGAATCCCTCGGTGGGCGAGCAGTACTTC. Its protein product is CASSLNPSVGEQYF.

This clone was seen just once. The chain is built from TRBV18 and TRBJ1-1; D gene ambiguous. The CDR3 sequence is 12 residues long. Looked up from germline, CDR1 is KGHSH and CDR2 is LQKENI. Trimming took 0 bases from V and 7 from J, leaving 6 bases between them. CDR3 sequence reads: CASSPPRNEAFF. Here the CDR3 DNA reads TGTGCCAGCTCACCACCCCGGAATGAAGCTTTCTTT.

The CDR3 nucleotides are TGTGCCAGCAGTGATGCGGCAGGGGGCAATCAGCCCCAGCATTTT. This encodes CASSDAAGGNQPQHF. The chain employs TRBV6-1 and TRBJ1-5; TRBD1 is a possible D gene (6 bases). Germline V gene sequence: CDR1 MNHNS, CDR2 SASEGT. V dropped 3 bases and J dropped 2 bases, with 11 bases sitting between them. The CDR3 sequence is 15 residues long.